The table lists the clone carrying this T cell receptor beta chain with a count of one. The antigen is unknown. This specimen comes from a study of cytomegalovirus exposure and HLA in healthy donors. Whole-study results and caveats: Accurate prediction of most subjects' HLA-A and HLA-B alleles from TCR beta sequences was reported.

Primers for the PCR totalled 60 Vbeta and 13 Jbeta. The data were produced by immunoSEQ multiplex PCR, yet TCRdb's version contains in-frame clones alone and is incomplete. In the table there are roughly 120,000 clones, 73% of which are singletons. Per germline, CDR1 MGHRA and CDR2 YSYEKL. V shed 3 bases and J 1 base; nucleotides not matched to a gene: 5. This CDR3 comprises 15 residues. The J gene is TRBJ2-5, the V gene TRBV4-1; TRBD1 matches 7 bases. Sequencing was performed on PBMCs. The clonotype originates from a woman in her forties in good health and CMV-seropositive. CDR3 nucleotides: TGCGCCAGCAGCCAGGAAGGGACAGCCCAAGAGACCCAGTACTTC. Amino acid sequence: CASSQEGTAQETQYF.